These 15 T cell receptor beta chains share one sample of origin, sequenced in a study of cytomegalovirus exposure and HLA in healthy donors. The study ran its PCR with 60 Vbeta and 13 Jbeta primers. The protocol was immunoSEQ multiplex PCR, while the TCRdb copy is restricted to in-frame clones and leaves out a portion. The repertoire holds approximately 100,000 clones, with roughly 80% as singletons. The material sequenced was PBMCs. Source of these receptors: a middle-aged man in good health and CMV-seronegative.

This clone was counted a few times. This chain uses TRBV30 with TRBJ1-2; D remains unclear. Germline-derived CDR1 and CDR2 are GTSNPN and SVGIG (reference sequence). Between the trimmed V and J ends, which lost 3 bases and 6 bases, there was a span of 8 bases. CDR3 length equals 11 residues. The CDR3 spells CAWSERDGYTF. CDR3 bases: TGTGCCTGGAGCGAGAGGGATGGCTACACCTTC.

The V call is TRBV5-4, the J call TRBJ1-4; a possible D gene is TRBD1 (6 bases). Germline V CDR1 and CDR2: SGHNT, YYREEE (reference sequence). The CDR3 has 14 residues. V was clipped by 4 bases and J by 5 bases, with 12 bases between them. The CDR3 sequence: CASSLDSFNEKLFF. CDR3 sequence (DNA): TGTGCCAGCAGCCTGGACAGCTTCAATGAAAAACTGTTTTTT.

This clone was observed once. The chain recombines TRBV6-5 with TRBJ1-2, with 7 bases lining up with TRBD1. The CDR3 sequence is 14 residues long. Germline V CDR1 and CDR2: MNHEY, SVGAGI. J gave up 4 bases and V 5 bases, and 7 bases lay outside the gene matches. CDR3 sequence: CASSPRGYSYGYTF. CDR3 in DNA: TGTGCCAGCAGTCCCAGGGGGTATAGCTATGGCTACACCTTC.

On this clone itself: An end of the junction differs from the germline gene, which may be a read error. The rearrangement uses TRBV5-5 and TRBJ1-2; 12 nucleotides match TRBD1. CDR3 length equals 16 residues. The V gene's germline CDR1 is SGHKS and CDR2 YYEKEE (reference sequence). The CDR3 spells CASSLTPGQGAGGYTF. For the CDR3, the DNA is TGTGCTAGCAGCCTAACCCCGGGACAGGGGGCTGGCGGCTACACCTTC. Based on the CDR3 plus reference TRBV5-5 and TRBJ1-2, the full variable domain is DAGVTQSPTHLIKTRGQQVTLRCSPISGHKSVSWYQQVLGQGPQFIFQYYEKEERGRGNFPDRFSARQFPNYSSELNVNALLLGDSALYLCASSLTPGQGAGGYTFGSGTRLTVV.

The V gene is TRBV19, the J gene TRBJ1-1; D is possibly TRBD1 (6 bases). Germline CDR1 and CDR2: LNHDA and SQIVND (reference sequence). Trimming left V 3 bases short and J 6 bases short, with 14 bases between. CDR3 length: 14 residues. The CDR3 here is CASSIWGQRPEAFF. The CDR3 DNA reads as TGTGCCAGTAGTATTTGGGGGCAAAGGCCTGAAGCTTTCTTT. Full variable domain (remainder filled in from reference TRBV19 and TRBJ1-1): DGGITQSPKYLFRKEGQNVTLSCEQNLNHDAMYWYRQDPGQGLRLIYYSQIVNDFQKGDIAEGYSVSREKKESFPLTVTSAQKNPTAFYLCASSIWGQRPEAFFGQGTRLTVV.

The chain joins TRBV6-5 to TRBJ2-5; 13 bases agree with TRBD2. The trim removed 5 bases at V and 7 bases at J, leaving 7 bases unmatched. The germline gives CDR1 MNHEY, CDR2 SVGAGI. The CDR3 loop spans 15 amino acids. The CDR3 reads CASSAGLAGRGTQYF. DNA for the CDR3: TGTGCCAGCAGTGCGGGACTAGCGGGGAGAGGGACCCAGTACTTC.

This clone was detected only a few times. This rearrangement joins TRBV18 to TRBJ2-5; 8 bases map to TRBD1. This CDR3 is built from 15 residues. V lost 0 bases to trimming and J lost 4 bases; unmatched junction nucleotides: 4. Germline V gene sequence: CDR1 KGHSH, CDR2 LQKENI. The CDR3 here is CASSPPVTGAETQYF. CDR3 nucleotides: TGTGCCAGCTCACCACCCGTGACAGGGGCAGAGACCCAGTACTTC.

J is TRBJ2-1 and V is TRBV6-5, with a possible D match to TRBD2 (6 bases). Trimming left V 5 bases short and J 4 bases short, with 15 bases between. The V gene's germline CDR1 is MNHEY and CDR2 SVGAGI. CDR3 length: 15 amino acids. The CDR3 DNA reads TGTGCCAGCAGTCCCGGGACTCCCAATTACAATGAGCAGTTCTTC. Its translation: CASSPGTPNYNEQFF.

This chain joins TRBV15 and TRBJ2-7; D is undetermined. With 3 bases removed from V and 5 bases from J, the gap between germline ends came to 11 bases. Germline V gene data show CDR1 as LNHNV and CDR2 as YYDKDF (reference sequence). This CDR3 has 13 residues. This chain's CDR3 is CATSSPLEHEQYF. The CDR3 DNA sequence: TGTGCCACCAGCAGTCCCCTAGAACACGAGCAGTACTTC.

The chain couples TRBV5-1 to TRBJ2-6; 8 bases fit TRBD1. Germline loops: CDR1 SGHRS, CDR2 YFSETQ. CDR3 length: 18 residues. V trimming: 0 bases; J trimming: 2 bases; junction bases outside the gene matches: 7. CDR3 sequence (DNA): TGCGCCAGCAGCTTGGATCAGGGGGCTCTAGCTGGGGCCAACGTCCTGACTTTC. Its protein product is CASSLDQGALAGANVLTF.

The chain carries TRBV14 and TRBJ2-1; perhaps TRBD1 as D (6 bases). V was clipped by 1 base and J by 9 bases, with 10 bases between them. Germline V CDR1 and CDR2: SGHDN, FVKESK. The CDR3 totals 13 residues. The CDR3 protein is CASSQARGGEQFF. CDR3 DNA sequence: TGTGCCAGCAGCCAAGCCAGGGGTGGTGAGCAGTTCTTC.

The CDR3 DNA sequence: TGTGCCAGCAGCTTAGCCGGGTCGGCTAATGAAAAACTGTTTTTT. It is translated as CASSLAGSANEKLFF. V is TRBV7-9 and J is TRBJ1-4; no clear D. The V gene lost 0 bases and the J gene lost 3 bases, with 8 bases spanning the gap. Germline V gene lookup returns CDR1 SEHNR and CDR2 FQNEAQ (reference sequence). The CDR3 is made up of 15 amino acids.

V usage is TRBV6-5 and J usage is TRBJ1-1; possible D gene TRBD1, 5 bases. Per germline, CDR1 MNHEY and CDR2 SVGAGI. The CDR3 is 13 amino acids. Trimming took off 0 bases at V and 6 bases at J, with 8 bases between the two ends. CDR3 nucleotides: TGTGCCAGCAGTTACTCGGGGCTATCTGAAGCTTTCTTT. Residues: CASSYSGLSEAFF.

J is TRBJ2-7 and V is TRBV2; tentatively, D is TRBD1 (6 bases). Germline-derived CDR1 and CDR2 are SNHLY and FYNNEI. There are 13 residues in the CDR3. V lost 1 base and J lost 7, with 11 bases in between. CDR3 sequence (DNA): TGTGCCAGCAGTGAAGACAGGGCCTGGGAGCAGTACTTC. The encoded protein is CASSEDRAWEQYF.

CDR3 loop: CASSSEGQLHQPQHF. The CDR3 DNA follows: TGTGCCAGCAGCTCCGAGGGACAGTTACATCAGCCCCAGCATTTT. This chain links TRBV7-2 with TRBJ1-5, with 7 bases fitting TRBD1. V lost 4 bases and J lost 5; bases outside the gene matches: 8. Looked up from germline, CDR1 is SGHTA and CDR2 is FQGNSA. The CDR3 totals 15 residues.